Each of the 4 T cell receptor beta chains below was sequenced from the same sample in a study of T cell responses to AZD1222 COVID-19 vaccine. Here immunoSEQ multiplex PCR was the method, and the copy in TCRdb shows in-frame clones only, minus some. The sample consists of 150,000 to 200,000 clones, around 93% of them appearing once. This material consisted of peripheral blood, taken on day 0 of AZD1222 vaccination. These receptors came from an adult in good health.

This chain connects TRBV27 to TRBJ2-1; a weak D match, TRBD1 (6 bases). The CDR3 has 15 residues. The V gene lost 1 base and the J gene lost 2 bases, with 9 bases spanning the gap. Looked up from germline, CDR1 is MNHEY and CDR2 is SMNVEV (reference sequence). The CDR3 reads CASSLFQGTYNEQFF. The CDR3 nucleotides are TGTGCCAGCAGTTTATTTCAGGGGACCTACAATGAGCAGTTCTTC.

The chain couples TRBV28 to TRBJ2-2; tentatively, D is TRBD2 (5 bases). This CDR3 region has 17 residues. CDR1 is MDHEN, CDR2 SYDVKM, per germline. V was trimmed by 7 bases and J by 4 bases, leaving 22 bases between them. The CDR3 sequence: CASTPSLGYGGTGELFF. Written as DNA, the CDR3 is TGTGCCAGCACCCCAAGTCTCGGGTATGGAGGCACCGGGGAGCTGTTTTTT.

This rearrangement joins TRBV7-8 to TRBJ1-3; tentative D call: TRBD1 (5 bases). Trimming pared 1 base from V and 4 bases from J, leaving 14 bases between. The V gene's germline CDR1 is SGHVS and CDR2 FQNEAQ. This CDR3 has 16 amino acids. DNA of the CDR3: TGTGCCAGCAGCTTAGTCGGGACGCTAGCCGGAAACACCATATATTTT. Encoded protein: CASSLVGTLAGNTIYF.

The V and J genes are TRBV2 and TRBJ1-1, with a weak D call TRBD1 (5 bases). Germline V gene data show CDR1 as SNHLY and CDR2 as FYNNEI. This CDR3 region has 13 residues. Trimming shortened V by 4 bases and J by 7 bases, and 13 bases separated the two germline ends. CDR3 sequence: CASSGPGENEAFF. CDR3 nucleotides: TGTGCCAGCAGTGGTCCGGGGGAAAATGAAGCTTTCTTT. Using reference TRBV2 and TRBJ1-1 for the parts outside the CDR3, the full variable domain is EPEVTQTPSHQVTQMGQEVILRCVPISNHLYFYWYRQILGQKVEFLVSFYNNEISEKSEIFDDQFSVERPDGSNFTLKIRSTKLEDSAMYFCASSGPGENEAFFGQGTRLTVV.